What follows describes a single TCR beta chain. As yet, its antigen is unknown. The entirety of the isolated RNA underwent reverse transcription, so expressed TCRB transcripts were sequenced. Assay: immunoSEQ multiplex PCR; the TCRdb copy retains only in-frame clones and omits some. Of about 16,000 clones in the sample, less than 85% were seen once. The data were obtained in a study of beta chain features in type 1 diabetes. Notes on the study in general: It was among patients, rather than healthy donors, that naive, central memory and Treg TCRB repertoires appeared more similar. In all four CD4+ subsets, TCRB CDR3 length was significantly, moderately reduced in type 1 diabetes.

The CDR3 is made up of 14 amino acids. Germline V gene sequence: CDR1 SEHNR, CDR2 FQNEAQ (reference sequence). Trimming shortened V by 3 bases and J by 4 bases, and 12 bases separated the two germline ends. The chain recombines TRBV7-9 with TRBJ1-1, with D perhaps matching TRBD1 (5 bases). This sequence was found in a man aged 25-40 years with type 1 diabetes. Material for sequencing was stem cell memory CD4+ T cells from blood. This chain's CDR3 is CASSFGVGGTEAFF. DNA of the CDR3: TGTGCCAGCAGCTTTGGTGTGGGGGGCACTGAAGCTTTCTTT.